This TCR beta chain was recorded in a study of lymphopenia after photon versus proton radiotherapy. This clone was picked up one time. TCRdb's copy holds only in-frame clones and misses some; the assay was immunoSEQ multiplex PCR. Among roughly 16,000 clones listed, over 75% were seen once. This CDR3 has 17 amino acids. V shed 4 bases and J 4 bases; nucleotides not matched to a gene: 11. Germline values: CDR1 SGHRS, CDR2 YFSETQ. This chain links TRBV5-1 with TRBJ2-5, with TRBD2 matching 12 bases. This TCR came from a man aged 65-85 years with pancreatic cancer. This material consisted of peripheral blood, taken from a patient treated with proton-based radiotherapy. CDR3 protein: CASSTLSSGGAPETQYF. The CDR3 DNA reads as TGCGCCAGCAGCACCCTATCTAGCGGGGGGGCCCCAGAGACCCAGTACTTC.